The 9 T cell receptor beta chains below were found in one sample sequenced in a study of shared clonotypes between healthy human individuals. TCRdb's copy holds only in-frame clones and misses some; the assay was immunoSEQ multiplex PCR. The sample shows 2,100,000 or so clones, approximately 96% of them seen only once. The specimen was naive CD4+ T cells sorted from blood. Subset in this sample: CD45RA+ positively selected. Source of these receptors: a man in his late teens or twenties in good health.

The chain recombines TRBV11-2 with TRBJ1-1; D not certain. The CDR3 consists of 15 residues. Per the germline V gene, CDR1 is SGHAT and CDR2 is FQNNGV. Trimming left V 5 bases short and J 2 bases short, with 15 bases between. The CDR3 DNA follows: TGTGCCAGCAGCCCGGATCAAGCGGGAAACACTGAAGCTTTCTTT. It yields the protein CASSPDQAGNTEAFF. Based on the CDR3 plus reference TRBV11-2 and TRBJ1-1, the full variable domain is EAGVAQSPRYKIIEKRQSVAFWCNPISGHATLYWYQQILGQGPKLLIQFQNNGVVDDSQLPKDRFSAERLKGVDSTLKIQPAKLEDSAVYLCASSPDQAGNTEAFFGQGTRLTVV.

Regarding this clone: The identical CDR3 is also encoded by other nucleotide sequences in the sample. V usage is TRBV5-4 and J usage is TRBJ2-5; TRBD1 is a possible D gene (5 bases). Germline CDR1 SGHNT, CDR2 YYREEE (reference sequence). This CDR3 is 13 amino acids long. The V and J ends lost 6 bases and 5 bases respectively, with 14 bases between them. The CDR3 DNA is TGTGCCAGCACCCGGCCCCCAGGGGAGACCCAGTACTTC. Translated: CASTRPPGETQYF.

The J gene is TRBJ1-1, the V gene TRBV29-1; 7 bases are shared with TRBD1. CDR3 length: 14 amino acids. V shed 6 bases, J shed 0 bases, and the junction held 7 bases outside the gene matches. The germline gives CDR1 SQVTM, CDR2 ANQGSEA. CDR3 protein: CSVPGTAMNTEAFF. CDR3 nucleotide sequence: TGCAGCGTCCCCGGGACAGCTATGAACACTGAAGCTTTCTTT.

The rearrangement joins TRBV10-3 to TRBJ2-7; the match to TRBD2 covers 10 bases. CDR3 length: 13 amino acids. After removal of 7 bases from V and 3 bases from J, the junction contained 3 bases not matched to a gene. Germline CDR1 reads ENHRY; CDR2 reads SYGVKD. CDR3 DNA sequence: TGTGCCATCAAACTAGCGGGGAGCTACGAGCAGTACTTC. Translated: CAIKLAGSYEQYF.

The V gene is TRBV18, the J gene TRBJ2-7; D might be TRBD1 (5 bases). The germline V gene has CDR1 KGHSH and CDR2 LQKENI. V lost 0 bases and J lost 6, with 12 bases in between. The CDR3 covers 14 residues. The CDR3 DNA is TGTGCCAGCTCACCACCGGCCAGGGTCGGCGAGCAGTACTTC. Its protein product is CASSPPARVGEQYF.

This chain joins TRBV5-1 and TRBJ2-7, with D possibly being TRBD1 (6 bases). Trimming pared 2 bases from V and 6 bases from J, leaving 12 bases between. The CDR3 is made up of 13 amino acids. Germline V gives CDR1 SGHRS, CDR2 YFSETQ. CDR3 protein: CASSLNRAGEQYF. In nucleotides, the CDR3 is TGCGCCAGCAGCTTAAACAGGGCGGGCGAGCAGTACTTC.

In DNA form, the CDR3 reads TGTGCCAGCAGCTTAGCCTTAGGGCGTCCGGGGGAGACCCAGTACTTC. Its protein product is CASSLALGRPGETQYF. The chain joins TRBV11-3 to TRBJ2-5, with TRBD2 as a possible D gene (5 bases). Trimming took 1 base from V and 5 from J, leaving 17 bases between them. Germline V gene sequence: CDR1 SGHNT, CDR2 YENEEA. The CDR3 covers 16 residues.

The V gene is TRBV7-9, the J gene TRBJ2-5; 11 bases are a match to TRBD1. V shed 2 bases, J shed 6 bases, and the junction held 5 bases outside the gene matches. The germline V gene has CDR1 SEHNR and CDR2 FQNEAQ (reference sequence). The CDR3 contains 15 residues. The CDR3 region has the DNA TGTGCCAGCAGCTTAAGGACAGGGGGCGAAAAGACCCAGTACTTC. It encodes CASSLRTGGEKTQYF.

DNA of the CDR3: TGCGCCAGCAGCTTGGTTTCCAGGGTGGAGGAAAAACTGTTTTTT. Translated: CASSLVSRVEEKLFF. The chain is built from TRBV5-1 and TRBJ1-4; tentative D call: TRBD1 (5 bases). The V end was cut by 0 bases, the J end by 8 bases, with 14 bases between. This CDR3 region has 15 residues. Looked up from germline, CDR1 is SGHRS and CDR2 is YFSETQ.